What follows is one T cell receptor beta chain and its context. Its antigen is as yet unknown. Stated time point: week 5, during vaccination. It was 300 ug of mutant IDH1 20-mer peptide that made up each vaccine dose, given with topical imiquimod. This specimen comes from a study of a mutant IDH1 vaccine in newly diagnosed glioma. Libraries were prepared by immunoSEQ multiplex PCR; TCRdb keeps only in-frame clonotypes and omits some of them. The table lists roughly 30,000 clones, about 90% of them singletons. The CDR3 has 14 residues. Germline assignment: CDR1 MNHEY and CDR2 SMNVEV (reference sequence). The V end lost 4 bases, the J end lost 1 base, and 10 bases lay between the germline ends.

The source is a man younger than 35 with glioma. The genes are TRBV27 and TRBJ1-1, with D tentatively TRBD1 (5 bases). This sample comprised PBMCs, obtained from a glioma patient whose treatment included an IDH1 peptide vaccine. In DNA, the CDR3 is TGTGCCAGCAGTTCCGGGGCAGGGAACACTGAAGCTTTCTTT. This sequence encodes CASSSGAGNTEAFF.